Listed below are T cell receptor beta chains from one sample, sequenced in a study of blood T cell repertoires in COVID-19. Here immunoSEQ multiplex PCR was the method, and the copy in TCRdb shows in-frame clones only, minus some. This table has about 120,000 clones, approximately 71% appearing once. The sample consisted of peripheral blood. All receptors derive from a woman in her seventies with acute or convalescent COVID-19. Both conserved end residues are part of each CDR3. The order of the fields is V gene, CDR3 length, clone size, J gene, D gene, CDR3 protein, CDR3 DNA. A D gene is named only where the DNA matches it firmly. Clone size, where shown, is once, few, many, or a class for clones that have expanded.

TRBV19	17	.	TRBJ1-5	TRBD1	CASSSGQGVTDNQPQHF	TGTGCCAGTAGTTCGGGACAGGGGGTAACTGACAATCAGCCCCAGCATTTT
TRBV28	15	.	TRBJ1-2	.	CASSLWDSRNYGYTF	TGTGCCAGCAGTTTATGGGACAGTCGGAACTATGGCTACACCTTC
TRBV6-5	13	.	TRBJ1-5	.	CASSYGPKGAQHF	TGTGCCAGCAGTTACGGCCCAAAGGGGGCCCAGCATTTT
TRBV12-3/TRBV12-4	12	.	TRBJ2-7	.	CASSLANYEQYF	TGTGCCAGCAGTTTAGCTAACTACGAGCAGTACTTC
TRBV5-1	13	.	TRBJ2-7	.	CASSPQGTYEQYF	TGCGCCAGCAGCCCACAGGGAACCTACGAGCAGTACTTC
TRBV7-9	14	.	TRBJ1-1	.	CASSLAGWKTEAFF	TGTGCCAGCAGCTTAGCGGGCTGGAAGACTGAAGCTTTCTTT
TRBV12-2	15	.	TRBJ1-4	.	CASRLADRLGEKLFF	TGTGCAAGTCGCTTAGCAGACAGATTAGGGGAAAAACTGTTTTTT
TRBV6-2/TRBV6-3	16	.	TRBJ1-2	TRBD1	CASSYGPSVTGVGYTF	TGTGCCAGCAGTTACGGTCCTTCGGTGACAGGGGTTGGCTACACCTTC
TRBV9	16	.	TRBJ1-3	.	CASSAQGGYSGNTIYF	TGTGCCAGCAGCGCGCAGGGTGGATACTCTGGAAACACCATATATTTT
TRBV29-1	13	.	TRBJ1-6	TRBD1	CSVGQGSDSPLHF	TGCAGCGTGGGACAGGGTTCTGATTCACCCCTCCACTTT
TRBV4-3	13	.	TRBJ2-1	TRBD2	CASGGGLMNEQFF	TGCGCCAGCGGGGGGGGTCTAATGAATGAGCAGTTCTTC
TRBV9	15	.	TRBJ2-1	.	CASSVGRSSYNEQFF	TGTGCCAGCAGCGTAGGTCGGAGCTCCTACAATGAGCAGTTCTTC
TRBV19	15	few	TRBJ2-3	.	CASKLGDSTTDTQYF	TGTGCCAGTAAATTAGGGGACTCTACCACAGATACGCAGTATTTT
TRBV4-1	14	few	TRBJ2-7	.	CASSQADGKYEQYF	TGCGCCAGCAGCCAAGCGGACGGGAAATACGAGCAGTACTTC
TRBV19	15	.	TRBJ2-1	TRBD2	CASSIPGLAYNEQFF	TGTGCCAGTAGTATTCCGGGACTAGCTTACAATGAGCAGTTCTTC
TRBV4-2	18	once	TRBJ1-4	TRBD1	CASSQDPDRGRTNEKLFF	TGTGCCAGCAGCCAAGATCCGGACAGGGGAAGGACTAATGAAAAACTGTTTTTT
TRBV6-1	12	.	TRBJ2-4	.	CASSEGLNIQYF	TGTGCCAGCAGTGAGGGCCTAAACATTCAGTACTTC
TRBV2	14	.	TRBJ2-1	TRBD2	CASRAGGPVNEQFF	TGTGCCAGTAGGGCGGGAGGGCCGGTCAATGAGCAGTTCTTC
TRBV20-1	12	.	TRBJ2-3	.	CSASYSTDTQYF	TGCAGTGCTAGTTATAGCACAGATACGCAGTATTTT
TRBV28	15	.	TRBJ2-7	TRBD1	CASSSAGQGIHEQYF	TGTGCCAGCAGTTCCGCCGGACAGGGGATCCACGAGCAGTACTTC
TRBV10-2	15	.	TRBJ2-5	TRBD2	CASSGWTSDEETQYF	TGCGCCAGCAGTGGGTGGACTAGCGACGAAGAGACCCAGTACTTC
TRBV30	16	few	TRBJ1-6	TRBD1	CAWSSTGQENNSPLHF	TGTGCCTGGAGTTCGACGGGACAGGAAAATAATTCACCCCTCCACTTT
TRBV5-1	17	.	TRBJ2-2	TRBD1	CASSFPRGLGDTGELFF	TGCGCCAGCAGCTTTCCCAGGGGGCTCGGGGACACCGGGGAGCTGTTTTTT
TRBV3-1/TRBV3-2	12	few	TRBJ2-5	.	CASSRDTETQYF	TGTGCCAGCAGCCGGGACACAGAGACCCAGTACTTC
TRBV2	13	.	TRBJ1-1	TRBD1	CASRRQGWTEAFF	TGTGCCAGCAGGCGACAGGGGTGGACTGAAGCTTTCTTT
TRBV19	17	.	TRBJ2-2	TRBD2	CASRGTSGRVGTGELFF	TGTGCCAGTAGGGGGACTAGCGGGAGGGTTGGGACCGGGGAGCTGTTTTTT
TRBV7-2	14	.	TRBJ1-1	TRBD1	CASSRGTGNTEAFF	TGTGCCAGCAGCAGAGGGACAGGGAACACTGAAGCTTTCTTT
TRBV19	18	.	TRBJ1-5	TRBD1	CASSRTRPGQETNQPQHF	TGTGCCAGTAGTAGAACCAGACCGGGACAGGAGACCAATCAGCCCCAGCATTTT
TRBV7-2	14	.	TRBJ1-2	.	CASSLLLARRNPTF	TGTGCCAGCAGCTTACTTCTGGCTAGACGGAACCCCACCTTC
TRBV6-6	15	many	TRBJ2-7	TRBD1	CASSLGDRGPYEQYF	TGTGCCAGCAGTTTGGGGGACAGGGGGCCCTACGAGCAGTACTTC
TRBV19	15	.	TRBJ2-1	TRBD2	CASSTGLAGGNEQFF	TGTGCCAGTAGTACGGGACTAGCGGGGGGTAATGAGCAGTTCTTC
TRBV11-2	13	.	TRBJ2-7	.	CASSLVQVYEQYF	TGTGCCAGCAGCTTAGTGCAGGTCTACGAGCAGTACTTC
TRBV10-3	13	.	TRBJ2-2	TRBD2	CAITSGGTGELFF	TGTGCCATTACTAGCGGAGGGACCGGGGAGCTGTTTTTT
TRBV27	12	.	TRBJ1-1	.	CASAGQNTEAFF	TGTGCCAGCGCAGGGCAGAACACTGAAGCTTTCTTT
TRBV10-1	15	.	TRBJ2-7	TRBD1	CASSETGTGKDEQYF	TGCGCCAGCAGCGAGACCGGGACAGGAAAGGACGAGCAGTACTTC
TRBV29-1	12	.	TRBJ2-5	TRBD2	CSAGTSVETQYF	TGCAGCGCCGGGACTAGCGTTGAGACCCAGTACTTC
TRBV4-3	16	.	TRBJ2-3	TRBD2	CASSPGLAGGLDTQYF	TGCGCCAGCAGCCCAGGACTAGCGGGGGGGCTAGATACGCAGTATTTT